The next 31 T cell receptor beta chains were all read from a single sample in a study of beta chain features in type 1 diabetes. Sequenced material consisted of expressed TCRB transcripts (all of the isolated RNA was reverse transcribed). The protocol was immunoSEQ multiplex PCR, while the TCRdb copy is restricted to in-frame clones and leaves out a portion. Of roughly 230,000 clones listed, over 8.5% are singletons. The sample consisted of naive CD4+ T cells from blood. The receptors come from a woman aged 18-29 years in good health.

CDR3 sequence reads: CASSQIAQGITEAFF. CDR3 in DNA: TGCGCCAGCAGCCAGATCGCCCAGGGTATCACTGAAGCTTTCTTT. This chain uses TRBV5-1 with TRBJ1-1; weak D call: TRBD1 (5 bases). V was shortened by 4 bases and J by 4 bases, with 17 bases between the two germline ends. The germline V gene has CDR1 SGHRS and CDR2 YFSETQ. This CDR3 contains 15 residues. Drawing the rest from reference TRBV5-1 and TRBJ1-1, the complete variable domain is KAGVTQTPRYLIKTRGQQVTLSCSPISGHRSVSWYQQTPGQGLQFLFEYFSETQRNKGNFPGRFSGRQFSNSRSEMNVSTLELGDSALYLCASSQIAQGITEAFFGQGTRLTVV.

The J gene is TRBJ1-5, the V gene TRBV30, with D maybe TRBD1 (6 bases). Germline CDR1 and CDR2: GTSNPN and SVGIG (reference sequence). The CDR3 is 13 amino acids. The V gene lost 3 bases and the J gene lost 7 bases, with 13 bases spanning the gap. CDR3 in amino acids: CAWSPRGRQPQHF. In DNA, the CDR3 is TGTGCCTGGAGCCCCAGGGGTCGGCAGCCCCAGCATTTT.

The gene calls are TRBV19 and TRBJ2-1; 10 bases line up with TRBD2. J lost 4 bases, V lost 2 bases, and 8 bases had no gene match. The CDR3 has 17 amino acids. CDR1 LNHDA and CDR2 SQIVND come from the germline V gene (reference sequence). CDR3 DNA sequence: TGTGCCAGTAGTATACTCCCCCTAGCGGGGGTTTACAATGAGCAGTTCTTC. Its translation: CASSILPLAGVYNEQFF.

The gene calls are TRBV6-1 and TRBJ2-7; 7 bases align to TRBD1. With V trimmed by 0 bases and J by 3 bases, 8 bases remained unmatched. The CDR3 totals 16 residues. Germline values: CDR1 MNHNS, CDR2 SASEGT. This CDR3 reads CASSEAGTARGYEQYF. In nucleotides, the CDR3 is TGTGCCAGCAGTGAAGCGGGGACAGCTAGGGGCTACGAGCAGTACTTC.

This clone was detected once. V is TRBV30 and J is TRBJ1-2; possible D gene TRBD1, 6 bases. V was shortened by 5 bases and J by 2 bases, with 12 bases between the two germline ends. This CDR3 spans 13 amino acids. CDR1 GTSNPN and CDR2 SVGIG come from the germline V gene (reference sequence). The CDR3 is CAWGAGANYGYTF. CDR3 sequence (DNA): TGTGCCTGGGGGGCAGGGGCGAACTATGGCTACACCTTC.

V is TRBV5-4 and J is TRBJ2-7; tentatively, D is TRBD1 (6 bases). Trimming left V 3 bases short and J 5 bases short, with 15 bases between. CDR1 is SGHNT, CDR2 YYREEE, per germline (reference sequence). CDR3 size: 14 residues. The CDR3 here is CASSSRTDGHEQYF. The CDR3 DNA sequence: TGTGCCAGCAGCTCCCGGACAGATGGGCACGAGCAGTACTTC.

J is TRBJ1-4 and V is TRBV7-2; 9 nucleotides match TRBD1. V lost 7 bases and J lost 0; bases outside the gene matches: 6. The germline V gene encodes CDR1 SGHTA and CDR2 FQGNSA. The CDR3 runs to 16 residues. The CDR3 loop reads CASTRQGGSTNEKLFF. The CDR3 region has the DNA TGTGCCAGCACTCGACAGGGGGGTTCAACTAATGAAAAACTGTTTTTT.

In its sample, this clone was seen a few times. For the CDR3, the DNA is TGTGCCAGCAGCGTCGGAATGGGCGGGAGAGATGATACGCAGTATTTT. It specifies CASSVGMGGRDDTQYF. The rearrangement links TRBV9 to TRBJ2-3; TRBD2 matches 7 bases. The V gene end was trimmed by 2 bases and the J gene end by 6 bases; junction bases not matched to a gene: 12. Germline V gives CDR1 SGDLS, CDR2 YYNGEE. The CDR3 is 16 amino acids.

The genes are TRBV5-1 and TRBJ2-1; tentatively, D is TRBD2 (7 bases). The CDR3 is 15 amino acids. CDR1 SGHRS and CDR2 YFSETQ come from the germline V gene. The ends were cut back, 7 bases at V and 6 bases at J, with 20 bases in the middle. CDR3 DNA: TGCGCCAGCGGGGGCCCGGGACTACCCTCCAATGAGCAGTTCTTC. The encoded protein is CASGGPGLPSNEQFF.

This clone was seen a few times. This chain joins TRBV10-3 and TRBJ2-1; 7 nucleotides match TRBD2. Germline V CDR1 and CDR2: ENHRY, SYGVKD. The CDR3 totals 16 residues. The V segment lost 0 bases and the J segment 8 bases; nucleotides outside the gene matches: 10. The DNA for the CDR3 is TGTGCCATCAGTGAGTCGGGGGGAGGGTTCCCGGATGAGCAGTTCTTC. This gives the protein CAISESGGGFPDEQFF.

V gene TRBV19 combines with J gene TRBJ1-5, with D tentatively TRBD1 (5 bases). CDR1 LNHDA and CDR2 SQIVND come from the germline V gene (reference sequence). Between the trimmed V and J ends, which lost 7 bases and 3 bases, there was a span of 10 bases. This CDR3 spans 13 amino acids. The CDR3 protein is CASNRDFNQPQHF. DNA of the CDR3: TGTGCCAGTAATCGGGACTTCAATCAGCCCCAGCATTTT.

The V and J genes are TRBV11-2 and TRBJ2-1; TRBD2 aligns across 11 bases. Unmatched junction bases numbered 5, after V lost 5 bases and J lost 5 bases. Germline CDR1 is SGHAT and CDR2 is FQNNGV. The CDR3 runs 15 residues. The CDR3 DNA sequence: TGTGCCAGCAGCACCGGGACTAGCGGCAACAATGAGCAGTTCTTC. It codes for CASSTGTSGNNEQFF.

This clone has a handful of counts. V gene TRBV19 combines with J gene TRBJ2-7; 8 bases are shared with TRBD1. This CDR3 has 13 residues. With V trimmed by 7 bases and J by 2 bases, 4 bases remained unmatched. CDR1 and CDR2 from the germline V gene are LNHDA and SQIVND (reference sequence). CDR3: CASNPGGAYEQYF. CDR3 nucleotide sequence: TGTGCCAGTAACCCAGGGGGCGCCTACGAGCAGTACTTC.

This clone was recorded at least ten times. This rearrangement joins TRBV7-9 to TRBJ2-1; D is uncertain. This CDR3 is built from 10 residues. Trimming cost V 5 bases and J 10 bases, with 6 bases left between them. Germline V gene data show CDR1 as SEHNR and CDR2 as FQNEAQ (reference sequence). The CDR3 loop is CASSMAEQFF. As DNA, the CDR3 is TGTGCCAGCAGCATGGCCGAGCAGTTCTTC.

Only a few counts were recorded for this clone. The rearrangement uses TRBV2 and TRBJ1-6; the match to TRBD1 covers 8 bases. The germline V gene encodes CDR1 SNHLY and CDR2 FYNNEI. This CDR3 has 13 amino acids. The V segment lost 4 bases and the J segment 8 bases; nucleotides outside the gene matches: 1. The CDR3 region has the DNA TGTGCCAGCAGTGTGACAGGGGATTCACCCCTCCACTTT. As protein: CASSVTGDSPLHF.

There are a few counts of this clone. J is TRBJ2-2 and V is TRBV6-6, with D uncertain. The CDR3 runs to 14 residues. From germline, CDR1 is MNHNY and CDR2 SVGAGI (reference sequence). With 10 bases removed from V and 0 bases from J, the gap between germline ends came to 12 bases. The CDR3 sequence: CATLRPANTGELFF. CDR3 nucleotides: TGTGCCACCCTGCGGCCTGCGAACACCGGGGAGCTGTTTTTT.

This clone was seen a few times. V gene TRBV11-2 combines with J gene TRBJ2-1; D ambiguous. Germline CDR1 and CDR2: SGHAT and FQNNGV. V dropped 1 base and J dropped 2 bases, with 9 bases sitting between them. The CDR3 contains 15 residues. The CDR3, as DNA: TGTGCCAGCAGCTTAGCACCCGGTCCCTACAATGAGCAGTTCTTC. Its protein product is CASSLAPGPYNEQFF.

The chain couples TRBV30 to TRBJ2-3, with D maybe TRBD2 (7 bases). Germline CDR1 and CDR2: GTSNPN and SVGIG (reference sequence). The germline V and J ends were trimmed by 3 bases and 1 base, with 11 bases remaining between them. The CDR3 is made up of 14 amino acids. The CDR3 nucleotides are TGTGCCTGGAGGGGGGGGGCGGGCACAGATACGCAGTATTTT. Its protein is CAWRGGAGTDTQYF. Full variable domain (rest looked up from reference TRBV30 and TRBJ2-3): SQTIHQWPATLVQPVGSPLSLECTVEGTSNPNLYWYRQAAGRGLQLLFYSVGIGQISSEVPQNLSASRPQDRQFILSSKKLLLSDSGFYLCAWRGGAGTDTQYFGPGTRLTVL.

This clone was counted a few times. V and J are TRBV25-1 and TRBJ2-7; 7 bases agree with TRBD1. The CDR3 extends over 15 amino acids. The V gene end was trimmed by 5 bases and the J gene end by 9 bases; junction bases not matched to a gene: 16. Germline CDR1 is MGHDK and CDR2 is SYGVNS. CDR3 sequence (DNA): TGTGCCAGCAGTCGTAGTGGGACAGAGGCCGGAAGGCAGTACTTC. This gives the protein CASSRSGTEAGRQYF.

This clone occurred a few times. This chain links TRBV7-8 with TRBJ1-4; D is perhaps TRBD1 (5 bases). Trimming pared 4 bases from V and 0 bases from J, leaving 15 bases between. The CDR3 consists of 17 residues. Germline CDR1 SGHVS, CDR2 FQNEAQ. The CDR3 protein is CASSWAGTTATNEKLFF. The CDR3 DNA reads TGTGCCAGCAGCTGGGCGGGGACCACCGCAACTAATGAAAAACTGTTTTTT.

This clone was picked up a small number of times. The chain is built from TRBV11-2 and TRBJ2-2; 10 bases map to TRBD2. This CDR3 spans 16 amino acids. With 1 base clipped from V and 6 bases from J, the junction kept 5 bases outside the gene matches. Germline-derived CDR1 and CDR2 are SGHAT and FQNNGV. The CDR3 nucleotides are TGTGCCAGCAGCTTAGTTTCTAGCGGGAGATCCGGGGAGCTGTTTTTT. It codes for CASSLVSSGRSGELFF.

The V call is TRBV6-5, the J call TRBJ2-5; 9 bases map to TRBD1. This CDR3 comprises 15 residues. Trimming removed 7 bases from V and 7 bases from J; junction bases left unmatched: 13. The germline V gene encodes CDR1 MNHEY and CDR2 SVGAGI. The DNA for the CDR3 is TGTGCCAGCAATCAACGACAGGGGGGTATCGGGACCCAGTACTTC. This translates into CASNQRQGGIGTQYF.

There are a few counts of this clone. The V and J genes are TRBV4-1 and TRBJ2-7, with 8 nucleotides matching TRBD1. The CDR3 length is 18 residues. Per germline, CDR1 MGHRA and CDR2 YSYEKL. The junction had 16 bases not matched to a gene; V was cut back by 2 bases and J by 4 bases. CDR3 nucleotide sequence: TGCGCCAGCAGCCAACCAGTCGGTCGATTGGACAGGGCGTACGAGCAGTACTTC. It codes for CASSQPVGRLDRAYEQYF.

This clone appeared a few times. V usage is TRBV6-1 and J usage is TRBJ2-3; D remains ambiguous. This CDR3 region has 14 residues. Germline loops: CDR1 MNHNS, CDR2 SASEGT. With 3 bases removed from V and 0 bases from J, the gap between germline ends came to 7 bases. The CDR3: CASSDSLSTDTQYF. The CDR3 DNA is TGTGCCAGCAGTGATAGCCTTAGCACAGATACGCAGTATTTT.

This chain connects TRBV7-9 to TRBJ2-7, with 7 bases aligning to TRBD1. The V gene's germline CDR1 is SEHNR and CDR2 FQNEAQ (reference sequence). This CDR3 is 15 amino acids long. V shed 4 bases and J 4 bases; nucleotides not matched to a gene: 10. The CDR3 DNA sequence: TGTGCCAGCAGCTCAACAGGGGCCACACTTTACGAGCAGTACTTC. Translated: CASSSTGATLYEQYF.

On this clone: One junction end does not reproduce the germline sequence, and a read error may be involved. This sequence joins TRBV9 and TRBJ2-7; TRBD2 is a possible D gene (7 bases). CDR1 is SGDLS and CDR2 is YYNGEE in the germline V gene. The CDR3 covers 15 residues. CDR3 DNA sequence: TGTGCCAGCAGCCTCGAGGGGGGGGCCAACTACAAGCAGTACTTC. Translation: CASSLEGGANYKQYF.

The table lists this clone with many counts. The chain links TRBV7-9 to TRBJ2-5, with 10 bases identical to TRBD1. CDR3 length: 16 residues. The V and J ends lost 0 bases and 5 bases, in that order; junction bases with no gene match: 6. The V gene's germline CDR1 is SEHNR and CDR2 FQNEAQ (reference sequence). The CDR3 sequence is CASSLATGGFQETQYF. The CDR3 coding sequence is TGTGCCAGCAGCTTAGCGACAGGGGGCTTTCAGGAGACCCAGTACTTC. The full variable domain, its missing parts supplied by reference TRBV7-9 and TRBJ2-5, is DTGVSQNPRHKITKRGQNVTFRCDPISEHNRLYWYRQTLGQGPEFLTYFQNEAQLEKSRLLSDRFSAERPKGSFSTLEIQRTEQGDSAMYLCASSLATGGFQETQYFGPGTRLLVL.

This clone was counted only a few times. J is TRBJ1-3 and V is TRBV15; TRBD1 might be the D (6 bases). V lost 3 bases and J lost 0, with 9 bases in between. CDR3 size: 15 residues. Germline CDR1 is LNHNV and CDR2 is YYDKDF (reference sequence). CDR3 region: CATSRDSISGNTIYF. CDR3 DNA: TGTGCCACCAGCAGGGACAGTATCTCTGGAAACACCATATATTTT. Full variable domain (rest looked up from reference TRBV15 and TRBJ1-3): DAMVIQNPRYQVTQFGKPVTLSCSQTLNHNVMYWYQQKSSQAPKLLFHYYDKDFNNEADTPDNFQSRRPNTSFCFLDIRSPGLGDTAMYLCATSRDSISGNTIYFGEGSWLTVV.

The chain is built from TRBV30 and TRBJ1-5; 9 bases match TRBD1. CDR1 and CDR2 from the germline V gene are GTSNPN and SVGIG (reference sequence). The length of the CDR3 is 13 residues. Trimming removed 3 bases from V and 7 bases from J; junction bases left unmatched: 4. In nucleotides, the CDR3 is TGTGCCTGGAGGGGACAGGGAGGCCAGCCCCAGCATTTT. The encoded protein is CAWRGQGGQPQHF.

The chain's CDR3 is CASSSGGGRILYGYTF. CDR3 bases: TGTGCCAGCAGCTCCGGGGGGGGACGGATTCTCTATGGCTACACCTTC. The V call is TRBV11-2, the J call TRBJ1-2; a weak D match, TRBD1 (5 bases). CDR3 length equals 16 residues. Trimming cost V 4 bases and J 4 bases, with 19 bases left between them. The germline gives CDR1 SGHAT, CDR2 FQNNGV.

J is TRBJ1-2 and V is TRBV27, with 8 bases fitting TRBD1. Trimming cost V 6 bases and J 8 bases; bases outside gene matches: 5. The CDR3 runs 12 residues. CDR1 is MNHEY, CDR2 SMNVEV, per germline (reference sequence). The CDR3 region is CASRSDREGYTF. CDR3 sequence (DNA): TGTGCCAGCAGGTCGGACAGGGAAGGCTACACCTTC.